This T cell receptor (beta chain) comes out of a study of beta chain features in type 1 diabetes (dated by TCRdb to between 2017 and 2018). General notes on the study: Patients and healthy donors did not differ in mean age, gender distribution, total cell number or subset yield. A total of about 110 million sorted cells were examined across all samples, and the number of cells per subset was strongly correlated with RNA yield. In the study, recently diagnosed type 1 diabetes patients and matched healthy donors were compared on the TCRB repertoires of their sorted circulating CD4+ T cell subsets. Naive and central memory subsets were obtained from all 30 or so donors, but regulatory and stem cell-like memory subsets were isolated from only 8 patients and roughly 8 healthy donors. General conclusions and limits of the study: Because the HLA sub-analyses included only small numbers of individuals, any influence of HLA type on TCRB rearrangement was left unresolved. Because cDNA was sequenced instead of genomic DNA, highly expressing activated cells could be over-represented, though the groups showed no difference in activation or CD3 levels. Shorter templates might be favored by PCR, yet because patient and control samples were amplified and corrected together, any such skew would affect both groups equally. Fewer insertions and more nucleotide deletions at VDJ recombination sites were observed in patients with type 1 diabetes, implying thymic rearrangement abnormalities. In all four CD4+ subsets, TCRB CDR3 length was moderately but significantly shorter in type 1 diabetes patients. The naive, central memory and regulatory TCRB repertoires appeared to resemble one another more closely among patients than among healthy donors.

All of the isolated RNA was reverse transcribed with the High Capacity cDNA Reverse Transcription Kit, so expressed TCRB transcripts were sequenced. Deep immunoSEQ sequencing was applied to naive, central memory and regulatory T cell samples, giving an average of around 3.8 million total reads per sample. Sorted cells were lysed in RLT buffer and RNA was extracted with DNase-treated RNeasy Micro or Mini kits, depending on cell number. To prevent cross-contamination, every cell subset was processed on its own, while patient and healthy donor samples were processed together. TCRB sequences were amplified from cDNA with the immunoSEQ multiplex PCR, producing 87-bp fragments spanning the CDR3 region. Sequencing of the amplicons was done on the Illumina HiSeq platform. In the original analysis: Synthetic template baselines were used to correct PCR bias computationally, reads within Hamming distance 2 were collapsed, and singletons that could not be merged were discarded. Reads were aligned against IMGT so that V, D and J genes, CDR3 length and insertions or deletions at six rearrangement sites could be assigned. Within each subset, clonotype counts were normalized to sorted cell number, after which true diversity and Gini coefficients were computed with the tcR R package. Repertoire sharing was quantified using the overlap coefficient calculated on TCRB nucleotide sequences. TCRdb took over this immuneACCESS table, retaining in-frame rearrangements with V and J assigned. Such tables are incomplete; in checked studies, under half of the missing clones stem from an unresolved V gene, and the remainder is unexplained. The D gene and trimming were derived from the DNA, and the V and J assignments and clone size from that table. The sample table shows about 28,000 clones, and almost 65% are seen once. Around 2.4% of the sample is in the top ten clones.

This clone showed up just once. Its target antigen remains unknown. The input lacks base qualities; no much larger clone sits a single base away. Each donor gave one peripheral blood draw, roughly 0.12 L on average, collected into heparinised tubes. Using a panel that included CD45RO, CCR7, CD25, CD127, CD95 and CD27, naive, central memory, regulatory and stem cell-like memory CD4+ T cells were sorted on a BD FACSAria II. A purity above 95% was achieved for all sorted populations. Right away, PBMCs were isolated by Lymphoprep density gradient centrifugation and were stained directly, with no culture step. To minimize batch effects, samples were stained and sorted in pairs, one healthy donor with one patient per experiment. Its CDR3 holds 13 amino acids, cysteine through phenylalanine. The DNA shown is the 39-base CDR3, in frame from base 1. The germline V gene yields SQVTM for CDR1 and ANQGSEA for CDR2. Clipping removes 4 bases from V and 7 bases from J, with 5 as the unmatched junction base count.

Source material: Tregs from blood. In light of the paper, this sample's cell subset or site label describes: regulatory CD4+ T cells. This receptor was obtained from a young woman with type 1 diabetes. The receptor chain draws on TRBV29-1 and TRBJ1-4; 8 nucleotides in the junction match TRBD1. The DNA sequence is TGCAGCGTTGTGGGGACAGGTGGTGAAAAACTGTTTTTT. Its product reads: CSVVGTGGEKLFF.